This T cell receptor (beta chain) comes out of a study of cytomegalovirus exposure and HLA in healthy donors. V was trimmed by 2 bases and J by 4 bases, leaving 9 bases between them. The CDR3 runs to 14 residues. Per the germline V gene, CDR1 is PRHDT and CDR2 is FYEKMQ (reference sequence). The study ran its PCR with 60 Vbeta and 13 Jbeta primers. Generated by immunoSEQ multiplex PCR, the TCRdb table keeps only in-frame clones and is missing some. The sample lists 200,000 to 250,000 clones, approximately 88% occurring once. The sequence was collected from a boy between 2 and 15 years old in good health and CMV-seronegative. The specimen was PBMCs. The chain uses TRBV13 and TRBJ2-1, with D possibly matching TRBD2 (5 bases). The CDR3 loop is CASSLRGLYNEQFF. CDR3 DNA sequence: TGTGCCAGCAGCTTACGTGGACTTTACAATGAGCAGTTCTTC.